Included here is one TCR beta chain sequence, with context. This record belongs to a study of blood T cell repertoires in COVID-19. Study-wide context: There were acute and convalescent COVID-19 samples, and they came from the United States, Italy and Spain. Nucleic acid was either cDNA or gDNA, and it came from T cells, B-cell-depleted T cells, or PBMCs.

CDR1 and CDR2 from the germline V gene are SEHNR and FQNEAQ (reference sequence). The CDR3 sequence is 15 residues long. Trimming removed 5 bases at V and 1 base at J, with 11 bases between. The method was immunoSEQ multiplex PCR; TCRdb's version includes in-frame clones alone and lacks a portion of them. The profile shows approximately 40,000 clones, around 90% of them singletons. The V call is TRBV7-9, the J call TRBJ1-4, with D possibly matching TRBD1 (6 bases). The sequenced sample was peripheral blood. This receptor was taken from a woman aged 80 or over in a cohort sampled during active or convalescent COVID-19. The CDR3 here is CASSRQGLTNEKLFF. Written as DNA, the CDR3 is TGTGCCAGCAGCAGGCAGGGGCTAACTAATGAAAAACTGTTTTTT.